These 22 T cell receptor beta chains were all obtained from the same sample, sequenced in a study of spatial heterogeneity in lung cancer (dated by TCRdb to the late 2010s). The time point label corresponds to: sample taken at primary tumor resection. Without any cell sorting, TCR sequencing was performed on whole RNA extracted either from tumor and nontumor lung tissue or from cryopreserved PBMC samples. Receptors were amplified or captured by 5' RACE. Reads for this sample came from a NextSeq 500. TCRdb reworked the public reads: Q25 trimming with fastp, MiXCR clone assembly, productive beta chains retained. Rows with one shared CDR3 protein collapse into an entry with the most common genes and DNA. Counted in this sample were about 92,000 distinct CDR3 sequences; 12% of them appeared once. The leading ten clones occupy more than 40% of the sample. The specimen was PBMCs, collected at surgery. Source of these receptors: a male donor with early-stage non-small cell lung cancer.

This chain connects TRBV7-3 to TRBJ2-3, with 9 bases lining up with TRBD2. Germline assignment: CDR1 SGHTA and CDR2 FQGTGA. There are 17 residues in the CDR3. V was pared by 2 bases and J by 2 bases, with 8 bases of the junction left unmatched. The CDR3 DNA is TGTGCCAGCAGCTTAGGAGCGGGGGGCCGGTTCACAGATACGCAGTATTTT. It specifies CASSLGAGGRFTDTQYF. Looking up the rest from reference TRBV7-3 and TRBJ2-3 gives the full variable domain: GAGVSQTPSNKVTEKGKYVELRCDPISGHTALYWYRQSLGQGPEFLIYFQGTGAADDSGLPNDRFFAVRPEGSVSTLKIQRTERGDSAVYLCASSLGAGGRFTDTQYFGPGTRLTVL.

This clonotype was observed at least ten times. CDR3 region: CATSPGLRYNEQFF. CDR3 DNA sequence: TGTGCCACCAGTCCGGGACTACGCTACAATGAGCAGTTCTTC. This chain connects TRBV24-1 to TRBJ2-1; 7 bases line up with TRBD2. Trimming cost V 6 bases and J 3 bases; bases outside gene matches: 4. The germline CDR1 and CDR2 sequences are KGHDR and SFDVKD. The CDR3 consists of 14 residues.

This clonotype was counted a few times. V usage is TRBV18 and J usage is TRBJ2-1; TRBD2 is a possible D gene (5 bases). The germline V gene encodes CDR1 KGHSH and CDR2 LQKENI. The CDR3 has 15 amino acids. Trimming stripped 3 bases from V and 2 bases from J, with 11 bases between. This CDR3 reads CASSPSGRAYNEQFF. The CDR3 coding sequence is TGTGCCAGCTCACCTTCGGGGAGAGCCTACAATGAGCAGTTCTTC.

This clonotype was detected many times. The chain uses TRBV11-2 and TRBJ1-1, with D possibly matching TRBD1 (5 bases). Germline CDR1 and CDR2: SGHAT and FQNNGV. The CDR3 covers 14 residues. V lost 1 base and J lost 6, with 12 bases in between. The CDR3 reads CASSLGPGFSEAFF. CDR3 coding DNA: TGTGCCAGCAGCTTAGGACCAGGGTTCTCTGAAGCTTTCTTT. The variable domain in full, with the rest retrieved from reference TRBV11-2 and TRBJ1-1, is EAGVAQSPRYKIIEKRQSVAFWCNPISGHATLYWYQQILGQGPKLLIQFQNNGVVDDSQLPKDRFSAERLKGVDSTLKIQPAKLEDSAVYLCASSLGPGFSEAFFGQGTRLTVV.

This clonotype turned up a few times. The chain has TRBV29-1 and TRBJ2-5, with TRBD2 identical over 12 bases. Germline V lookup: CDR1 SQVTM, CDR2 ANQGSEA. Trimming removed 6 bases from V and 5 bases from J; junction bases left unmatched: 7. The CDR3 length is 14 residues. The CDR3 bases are TGCAGCGTCAAGAGGACTAGCGGGATGGAGACCCAGTACTTC. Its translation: CSVKRTSGMETQYF.

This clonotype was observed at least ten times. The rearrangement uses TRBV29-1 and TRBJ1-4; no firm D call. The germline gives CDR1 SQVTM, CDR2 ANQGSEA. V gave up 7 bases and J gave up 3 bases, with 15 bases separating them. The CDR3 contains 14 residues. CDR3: CSARPPGANEKLFF. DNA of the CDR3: TGCAGCGCGAGACCGCCCGGGGCTAATGAAAAACTGTTTTTT.

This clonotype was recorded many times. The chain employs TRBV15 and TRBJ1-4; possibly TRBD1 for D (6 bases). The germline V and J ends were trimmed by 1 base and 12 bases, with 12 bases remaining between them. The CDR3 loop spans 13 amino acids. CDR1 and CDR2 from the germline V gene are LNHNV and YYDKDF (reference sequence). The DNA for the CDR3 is TGTGCCACCAGCAGAGGGACAGAGCCTCAACTGTTTTTT. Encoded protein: CATSRGTEPQLFF.

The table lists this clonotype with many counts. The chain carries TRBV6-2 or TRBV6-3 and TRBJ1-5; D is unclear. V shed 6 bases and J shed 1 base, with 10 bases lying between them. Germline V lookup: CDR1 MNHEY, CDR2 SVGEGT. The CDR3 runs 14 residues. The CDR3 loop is CASSPPGSNQPQHF. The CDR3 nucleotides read TGTGCCAGCAGCCCCCCGGGGAGCAATCAGCCCCAGCATTTT.

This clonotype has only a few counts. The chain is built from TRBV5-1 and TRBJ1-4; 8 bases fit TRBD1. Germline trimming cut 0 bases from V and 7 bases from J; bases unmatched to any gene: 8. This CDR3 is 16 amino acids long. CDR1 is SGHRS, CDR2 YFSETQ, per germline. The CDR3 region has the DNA TGCGCCAGCAGCTTGGATTCTCAGGGGGCGGCTGAAAAACTGTTTTTT. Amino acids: CASSLDSQGAAEKLFF. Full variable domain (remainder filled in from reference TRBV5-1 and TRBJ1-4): KAGVTQTPRYLIKTRGQQVTLSCSPISGHRSVSWYQQTPGQGLQFLFEYFSETQRNKGNFPGRFSGRQFSNSRSEMNVSTLELGDSALYLCASSLDSQGAAEKLFFGSGTQLSVL.

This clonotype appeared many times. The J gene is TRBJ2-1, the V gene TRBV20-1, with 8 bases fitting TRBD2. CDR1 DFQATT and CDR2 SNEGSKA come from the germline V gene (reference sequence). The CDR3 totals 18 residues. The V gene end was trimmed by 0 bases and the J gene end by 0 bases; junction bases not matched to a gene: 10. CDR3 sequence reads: CSAREGAGGVSSYNEQFF. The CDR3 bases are TGCAGTGCTAGAGAAGGCGCGGGAGGAGTAAGCTCCTACAATGAGCAGTTCTTC.

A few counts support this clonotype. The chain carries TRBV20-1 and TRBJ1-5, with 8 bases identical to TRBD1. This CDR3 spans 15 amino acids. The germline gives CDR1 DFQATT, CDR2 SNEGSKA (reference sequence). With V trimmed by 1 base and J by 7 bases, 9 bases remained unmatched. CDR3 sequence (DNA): TGCAGTGCTAGAGGCTTAGGGACAGGTAGACAGCCCCAGCATTTT. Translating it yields CSARGLGTGRQPQHF.

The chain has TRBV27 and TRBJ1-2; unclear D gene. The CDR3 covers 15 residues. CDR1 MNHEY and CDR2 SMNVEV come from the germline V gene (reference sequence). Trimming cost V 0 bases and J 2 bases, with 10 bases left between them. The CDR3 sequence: CASSLSAQQNYGYTF. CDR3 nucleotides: TGTGCCAGCAGTTTATCGGCTCAGCAGAACTATGGCTACACCTTC.

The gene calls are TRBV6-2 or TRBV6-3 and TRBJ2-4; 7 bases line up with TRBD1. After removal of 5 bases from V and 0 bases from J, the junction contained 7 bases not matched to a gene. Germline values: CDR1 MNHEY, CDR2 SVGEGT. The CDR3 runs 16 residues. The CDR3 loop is CASSKTGFGAKNIQYF. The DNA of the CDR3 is TGTGCCAGCAGTAAGACAGGGTTTGGAGCCAAAAACATTCAGTACTTC.

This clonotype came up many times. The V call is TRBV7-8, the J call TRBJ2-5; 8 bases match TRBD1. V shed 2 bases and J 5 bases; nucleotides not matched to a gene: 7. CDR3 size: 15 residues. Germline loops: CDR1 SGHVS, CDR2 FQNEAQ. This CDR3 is CASSLSLNRGETQYF. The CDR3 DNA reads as TGTGCCAGCAGCTTATCCCTGAACAGGGGGGAGACCCAGTACTTC. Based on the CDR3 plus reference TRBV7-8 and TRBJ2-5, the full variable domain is GAGVSQSPRYKVAKRGQDVALRCDPISGHVSLFWYQQALGQGPEFLTYFQNEAQLDKSGLPSDRFFAERPEGSVSTLKIQRTQQEDSAVYLCASSLSLNRGETQYFGPGTRLLVL.

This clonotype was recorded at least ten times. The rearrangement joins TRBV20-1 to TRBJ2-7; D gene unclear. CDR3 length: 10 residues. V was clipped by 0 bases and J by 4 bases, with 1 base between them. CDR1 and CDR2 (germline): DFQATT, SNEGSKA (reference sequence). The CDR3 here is CSARDYEQYF. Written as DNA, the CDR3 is TGCAGTGCTAGAGATTACGAGCAGTACTTC.

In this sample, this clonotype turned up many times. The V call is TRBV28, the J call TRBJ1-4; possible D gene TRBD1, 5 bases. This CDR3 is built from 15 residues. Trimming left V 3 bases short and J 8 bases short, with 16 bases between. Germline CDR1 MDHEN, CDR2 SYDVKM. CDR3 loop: CASSLQDNLEEKLFF. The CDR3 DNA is TGTGCCAGCAGTTTGCAGGACAACCTTGAGGAAAAACTGTTTTTT. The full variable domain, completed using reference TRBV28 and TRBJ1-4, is DVKVTQSSRYLVKRTGEKVFLECVQDMDHENMFWYRQDPGLGLRLIYFSYDVKMKEKGDIPEGYSVSREKKERFSLILESASTNQTSMYLCASSLQDNLEEKLFFGSGTQLSVL.

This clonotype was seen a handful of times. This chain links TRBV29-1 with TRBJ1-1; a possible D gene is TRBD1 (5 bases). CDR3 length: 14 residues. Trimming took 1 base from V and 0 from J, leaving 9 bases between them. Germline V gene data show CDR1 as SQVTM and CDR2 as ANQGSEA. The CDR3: CSVEVSRVNTEAFF. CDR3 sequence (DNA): TGCAGCGTTGAAGTGTCCAGGGTGAACACTGAAGCTTTCTTT. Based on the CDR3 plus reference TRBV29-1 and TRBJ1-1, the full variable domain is SAVISQKPSRDICQRGTSLTIQCQVDSQVTMMFWYRQQPGQSLTLIATANQGSEATYESGFVIDKFPISRPNLTFSTLTVSNMSPEDSSIYLCSVEVSRVNTEAFFGQGTRLTVV.

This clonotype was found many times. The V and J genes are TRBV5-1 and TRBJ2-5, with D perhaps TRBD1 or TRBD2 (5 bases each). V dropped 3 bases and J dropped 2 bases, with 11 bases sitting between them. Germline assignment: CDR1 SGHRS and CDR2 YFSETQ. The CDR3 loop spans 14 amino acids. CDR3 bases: TGCGCCAGCAGCTGGGGAGACAGTCAAGAGACCCAGTACTTC. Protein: CASSWGDSQETQYF.

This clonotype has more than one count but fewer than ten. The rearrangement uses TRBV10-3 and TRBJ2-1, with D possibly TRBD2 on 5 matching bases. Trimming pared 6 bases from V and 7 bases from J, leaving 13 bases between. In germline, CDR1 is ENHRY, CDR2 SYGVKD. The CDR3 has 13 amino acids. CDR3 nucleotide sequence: TGTGCCATCAGCCCACCGGGGAAGAATGAGCAGTTCTTC. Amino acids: CAISPPGKNEQFF.

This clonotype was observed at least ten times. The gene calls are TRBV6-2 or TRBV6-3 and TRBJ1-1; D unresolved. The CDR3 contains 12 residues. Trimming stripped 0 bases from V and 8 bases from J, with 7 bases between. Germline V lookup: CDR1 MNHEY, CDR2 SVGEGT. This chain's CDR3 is CASSYSGVEAFF. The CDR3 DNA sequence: TGTGCCAGCAGTTACTCTGGCGTGGAAGCTTTCTTT.

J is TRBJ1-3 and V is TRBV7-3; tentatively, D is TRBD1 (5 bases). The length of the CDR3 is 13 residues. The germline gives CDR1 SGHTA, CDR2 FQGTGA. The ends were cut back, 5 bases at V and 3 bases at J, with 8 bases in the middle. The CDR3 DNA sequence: TGTGCCAGCAGCAGGGGAGATGGAAACACCATATATTTT. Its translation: CASSRGDGNTIYF. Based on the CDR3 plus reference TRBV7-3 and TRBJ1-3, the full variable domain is GAGVSQTPSNKVTEKGKYVELRCDPISGHTALYWYRQSLGQGPEFLIYFQGTGAADDSGLPNDRFFAVRPEGSVSTLKIQRTERGDSAVYLCASSRGDGNTIYFGEGSWLTVV.

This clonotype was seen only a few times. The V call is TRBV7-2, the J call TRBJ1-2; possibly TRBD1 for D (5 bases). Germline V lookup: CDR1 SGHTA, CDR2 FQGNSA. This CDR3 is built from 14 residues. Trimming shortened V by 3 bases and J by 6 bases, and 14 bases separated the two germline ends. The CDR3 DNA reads TGTGCCAGCAGCTTTCCGGGACCGGGCAATGGCTACACCTTC. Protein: CASSFPGPGNGYTF.